This T cell receptor (beta chain) was sequenced in a study of cytomegalovirus exposure and HLA in healthy donors. The PCR made use of 60 Vbeta and 13 Jbeta primers. Method: immunoSEQ multiplex PCR; TCRdb's copy keeps in-frame clones and lacks some. The data contain more than 200,000 clones, about 81% of them singletons. Healthy donors of bone marrow made up the group. General study points: Most TCR sequences were rare, but some public TCRs occurred in many donors. In an earlier analysis, in roughly 600 donors, most V segments appeared productive either ~87% or ~30% of the time. Cytomegalovirus status was reportedly diagnosed by the classifier with high specificity and sensitivity.

Trimming cost V 6 bases and J 1 base, with 15 bases left between them. Germline CDR1 reads SGHNT; CDR2 reads YYREEE (reference sequence). The CDR3 loop spans 15 amino acids. As regards this clone: Its antigen remains unidentified.

The sequence was collected from a middle-aged man in good health and CMV-seropositive. Material for sequencing was PBMCs. The J gene is TRBJ2-3, the V gene TRBV5-4; D might be TRBD1 (5 bases). Here the CDR3 reads CASTTGATGTDTQYF. The CDR3 DNA is TGTGCCAGCACCACTGGGGCGACCGGCACAGATACGCAGTATTTT.